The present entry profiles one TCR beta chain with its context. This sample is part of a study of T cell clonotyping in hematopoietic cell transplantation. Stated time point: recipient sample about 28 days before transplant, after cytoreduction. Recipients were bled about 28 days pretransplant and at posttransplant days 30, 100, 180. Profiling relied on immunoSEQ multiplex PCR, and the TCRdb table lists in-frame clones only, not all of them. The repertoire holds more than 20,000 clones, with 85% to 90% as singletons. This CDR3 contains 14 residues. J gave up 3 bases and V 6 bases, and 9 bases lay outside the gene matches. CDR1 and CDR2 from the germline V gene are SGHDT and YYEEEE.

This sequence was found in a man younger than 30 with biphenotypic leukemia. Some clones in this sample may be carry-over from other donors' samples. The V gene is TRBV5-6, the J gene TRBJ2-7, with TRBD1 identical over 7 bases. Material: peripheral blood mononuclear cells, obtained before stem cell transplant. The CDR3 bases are TGTGCCAGCACCCTGGGACAGATTAACTACGAGCAGTACTTC. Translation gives CASTLGQINYEQYF.